This TCR beta chain was identified in a study of cytomegalovirus exposure and HLA in healthy donors. Regarding the study as a whole: There were 150 to 200 TCR beta chains listed as cytomegalovirus-associated. In all likelihood, a cluster of highly shared sequence variants was a sequencing artifact. For most TCR sequences rarity was the rule, although some public TCRs occurred in many donors.

Details on this clone: Its antigen is unidentified.

13 Jbeta primers and 60 Vbeta primers were used for the PCR. Repertoires were generated with immunoSEQ multiplex PCR, while TCRdb's copy carries only in-frame clones and drops some. Recorded here are approximately 30,000 clones; the top ten clones represent 4.5%. Sequenced: PBMCs. The sequence came from a middle-aged woman in good health and CMV-seropositive.

The CDR3 is CASSPGLVTYEQYF. The CDR3 DNA sequence: TGTGCCAGTTCACCGGGACTAGTTACCTACGAGCAGTACTTC. This chain joins TRBV28 and TRBJ2-7; 8 bases are a match to TRBD2. Germline V gene sequence: CDR1 MDHEN, CDR2 SYDVKM. CDR3 length: 14 amino acids. After removal of 9 bases from V and 2 bases from J, the junction contained 9 bases not matched to a gene.